The present T cell receptor beta chain was sequenced within a study of Graves' ophthalmopathy and Graves' hyperthyroidism. Researchers turned away patients with other autoimmune diseases, uncontrolled infections, pregnancy or lactation. RNA served as the template for amplifying TCR beta CDR3 regions. The first-round RT-PCR employed HTBI primers together with the Qiagen OneStep RT-PCR kit. A multiplex PCR was then performed as the second round. One entry per CDR3 protein, called by TCRdb with MiXCR from the multiplex PCR reads. The table records around 600,000 distinct CDR3 sequences, 35% to 50% of them present only once. The TCR comes from an adult man with Graves' ophthalmopathy. Sequenced sample: peripheral blood.

CDR3 sequence: CSAPGQDSNTGELFF. CDR3 DNA sequence: TGCAGTGCGCCGGGACAGGACTCGAACACCGGGGAGCTGTTTTTT. The rearrangement uses TRBV20-1 and TRBJ2-2, with TRBD1 matching over 8 bases. In germline, CDR1 is DFQATT, CDR2 SNEGSKA (reference sequence). Germline trimming cut 6 bases from V and 0 bases from J; bases unmatched to any gene: 6. This CDR3 spans 15 amino acids.